This T cell receptor beta chain was found in a study of T cells in localized non-small cell lung cancer. Regarding the study as a whole: Those with higher blood T cell density had longer overall survival.

Profiling relied on immunoSEQ multiplex PCR, and the TCRdb table lists in-frame clones only, not all of them. The table records approximately 30,000 clones, 88% of them present only once. As to this clone: Antigen specificity is unknown.

Sequencing used peripheral blood mononuclear cells, obtained before any cancer treatment. The TCR sequence derives from a woman aged 35 to 70 with stage III lung adenocarcinoma.

The CDR3 loop is CASSPRGLAGVYEQFF. CDR3 sequence (DNA): TGCGCCAGCAGCCCGAGGGGACTAGCGGGAGTGTATGAGCAGTTCTTC. This chain uses TRBV5-1 with TRBJ2-1; 14 nucleotides match TRBD2. Germline V lookup: CDR1 SGHRS, CDR2 YFSETQ. V lost 4 bases, J lost 8 bases, and 8 bases stayed unmatched. This CDR3 is 16 amino acids long.